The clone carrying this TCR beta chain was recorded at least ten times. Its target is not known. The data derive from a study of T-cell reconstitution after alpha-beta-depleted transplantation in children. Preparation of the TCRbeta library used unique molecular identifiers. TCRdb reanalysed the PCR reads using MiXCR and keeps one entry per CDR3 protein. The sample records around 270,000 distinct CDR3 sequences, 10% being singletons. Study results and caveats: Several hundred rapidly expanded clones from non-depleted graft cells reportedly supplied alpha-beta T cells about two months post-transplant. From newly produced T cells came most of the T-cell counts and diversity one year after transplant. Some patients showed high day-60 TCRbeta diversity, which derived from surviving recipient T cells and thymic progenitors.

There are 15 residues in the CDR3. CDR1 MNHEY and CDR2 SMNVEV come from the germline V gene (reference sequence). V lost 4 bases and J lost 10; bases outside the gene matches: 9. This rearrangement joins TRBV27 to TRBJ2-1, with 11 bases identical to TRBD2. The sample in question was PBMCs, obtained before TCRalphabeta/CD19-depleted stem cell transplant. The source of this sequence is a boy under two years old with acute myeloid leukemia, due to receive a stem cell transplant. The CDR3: CASSSIAGGAGEQFF. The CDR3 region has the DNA TGTGCCAGCAGTTCCATAGCGGGAGGGGCTGGGGAGCAGTTCTTC.